A single sample is the source of the 8 T cell receptor beta chains below, sequenced in a study of T cells in Graves' hyperthyroidism and ophthalmopathy. TCR beta CDR3 regions were amplified from RNA. TCR CDR3 regions were first amplified by RT-PCR with HTBI primers. TCRdb used MiXCR to reprocess the multiplex PCR reads, holding one entry per CDR3 protein. The sample shows around 660,000 distinct CDR3 sequences, roughly 46% of them seen only once. What was sequenced was peripheral blood or thyroid tissue (not recorded which). These receptors all stem from an adult man with Graves' disease, either hyperthyroidism or ophthalmopathy (not recorded which).

This clonotype was recorded at least ten times. J is TRBJ2-5 and V is TRBV20-1; D remains ambiguous. In germline, CDR1 is DFQATT, CDR2 SNEGSKA (reference sequence). Trimming took 6 bases from V and 1 from J, leaving 15 bases between them. The CDR3 contains 14 residues. CDR3 nucleotides: TGCAGTGCCCCTAGACCGGGTCGCCAAGAGACCCAGTACTTC. Its translation is CSAPRPGRQETQYF.

The rearrangement links TRBV29-1 to TRBJ1-2, with D uncertain. The V gene lost 4 bases and the J gene lost 8 bases, with 11 bases spanning the gap. The CDR3 has 11 residues. The germline V gene encodes CDR1 SQVTM and CDR2 ANQGSEA. The CDR3 here is CSVAGLVGYTF. DNA of the CDR3: TGCAGCGTTGCAGGTCTCGTCGGCTACACCTTC.

V and J are TRBV20-1 and TRBJ2-2; 9 bases agree with TRBD1. Germline CDR1 reads DFQATT; CDR2 reads SNEGSKA (reference sequence). The V segment lost 5 bases and the J segment 7 bases; nucleotides outside the gene matches: 5. The CDR3 is 13 amino acids. The CDR3 bases are TGCAGTGCTGTGGGACAGGGCCACGGGGAGCTGTTTTTT. Its protein product is CSAVGQGHGELFF.

V usage is TRBV19 and J usage is TRBJ1-4; no definite D call. V gave up 2 bases and J gave up 7 bases, with 14 bases separating them. Germline values: CDR1 LNHDA, CDR2 SQIVND (reference sequence). The CDR3 consists of 15 residues. The CDR3 sequence: CASSISAAFGEKLFF. The DNA of the CDR3 is TGTGCCAGTAGTATATCAGCCGCATTCGGTGAAAAACTGTTTTTT.

As concerns this clonotype: A read error may produce the germline difference seen at one junction end. The chain links TRBV10-3 to TRBJ1-2; D remains unclear. Germline loops: CDR1 ENHRY, CDR2 SYGVKD. The CDR3 extends over 15 amino acids. CDR3 bases: TGTGCCAGCAGTTACGTCCGGACCGGCATCTATGGCTACACCTTC. Translated, it gives CASSYVRTGIYGYTF.

The chain couples TRBV24-1 to TRBJ2-5; tentative D call: TRBD2 (6 bases). This CDR3 is 15 amino acids long. Germline CDR1 is KGHDR and CDR2 is SFDVKD. V was shortened by 0 bases and J by 5 bases, with 12 bases between the two germline ends. The CDR3 loop reads CATSDLVAGSETQYF. As DNA, the CDR3 is TGTGCCACCAGTGATTTGGTGGCCGGGAGTGAGACCCAGTACTTC.

This clonotype turned up a few times. This sequence joins TRBV6-5 and TRBJ2-5; 8 nucleotides align to TRBD1. CDR1 is MNHEY and CDR2 is SVGAGI in the germline V gene. The CDR3 totals 15 residues. The ends lost 5 bases at V and 0 bases at J; junction bases unmatched: 5. CDR3 coding DNA: TGTGCCAGCAGTCTCGGGACAGGTCACCAAGAGACCCAGTACTTC. Translating it yields CASSLGTGHQETQYF.

The chain couples TRBV7-9 to TRBJ1-6, with a possible D match to TRBD1 (6 bases). CDR1 is SEHNR and CDR2 is FQNEAQ in the germline V gene (reference sequence). CDR3 length equals 16 residues. Trimming pared 3 bases from V and 4 bases from J, leaving 13 bases between. CDR3 nucleotide sequence: TGTGCCAGCAGCTTTGGTCGGGACAAATATAATTCACCCCTCCACTTT. Protein product: CASSFGRDKYNSPLHF.